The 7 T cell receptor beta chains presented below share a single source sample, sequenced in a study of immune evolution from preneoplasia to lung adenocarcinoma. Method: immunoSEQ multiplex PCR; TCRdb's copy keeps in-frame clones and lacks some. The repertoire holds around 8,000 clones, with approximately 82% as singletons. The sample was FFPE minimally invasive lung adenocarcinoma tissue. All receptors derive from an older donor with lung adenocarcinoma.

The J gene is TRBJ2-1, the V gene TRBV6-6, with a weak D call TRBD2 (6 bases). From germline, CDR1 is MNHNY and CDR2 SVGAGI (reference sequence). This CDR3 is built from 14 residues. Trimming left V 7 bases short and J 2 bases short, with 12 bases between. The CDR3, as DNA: TGTGCCAGCACCGGGACTTCTCCCTACAATGAGCAGTTCTTC. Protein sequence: CASTGTSPYNEQFF.

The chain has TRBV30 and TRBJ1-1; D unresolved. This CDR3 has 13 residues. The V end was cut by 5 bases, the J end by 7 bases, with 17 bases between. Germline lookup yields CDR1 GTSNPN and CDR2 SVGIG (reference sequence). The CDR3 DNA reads TGTGCCTGGTTGACACCGGTTGGAAGTGAAGCTTTCTTT. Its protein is CAWLTPVGSEAFF.

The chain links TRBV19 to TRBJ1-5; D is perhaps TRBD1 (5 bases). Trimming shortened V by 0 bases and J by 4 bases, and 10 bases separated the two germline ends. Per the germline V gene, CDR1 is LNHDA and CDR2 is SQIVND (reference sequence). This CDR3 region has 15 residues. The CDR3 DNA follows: TGTGCCAGTAGTATAGATCGGACACCAAATCAGCCCCAGCATTTT. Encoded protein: CASSIDRTPNQPQHF.

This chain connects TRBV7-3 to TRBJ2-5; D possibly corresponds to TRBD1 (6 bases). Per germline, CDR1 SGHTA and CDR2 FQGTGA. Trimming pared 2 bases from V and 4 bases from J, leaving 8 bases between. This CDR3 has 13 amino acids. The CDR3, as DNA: TGTGCCAGCAGCTTACGAGGGGGAGAGACCCAGTACTTC. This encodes CASSLRGGETQYF.

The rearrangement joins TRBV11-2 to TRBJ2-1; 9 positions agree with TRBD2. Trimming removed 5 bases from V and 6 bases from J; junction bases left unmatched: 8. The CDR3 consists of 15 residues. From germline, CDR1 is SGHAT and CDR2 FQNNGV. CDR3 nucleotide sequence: TGTGCCAGCAGCCCTCGAGCGGGAGGATTCAATGAGCAGTTCTTC. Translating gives CASSPRAGGFNEQFF.

CDR3 sequence: CASSEYLGELFF. Written as DNA, the CDR3 is TGTGCCAGCAGTGAATATCTCGGGGAGCTGTTTTTT. The rearrangement uses TRBV2 and TRBJ2-2; no clear D. V gave up 2 bases and J gave up 7 bases, with 5 bases separating them. This CDR3 is 12 amino acids long. Germline loops: CDR1 SNHLY, CDR2 FYNNEI.

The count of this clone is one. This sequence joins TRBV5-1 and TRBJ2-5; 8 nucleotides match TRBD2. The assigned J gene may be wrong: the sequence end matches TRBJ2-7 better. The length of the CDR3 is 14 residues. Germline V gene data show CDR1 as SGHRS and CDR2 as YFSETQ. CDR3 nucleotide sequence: TGCGCCAGCAGCCGGGAGGGGAGTCCCTACGAGCAGTACTTC. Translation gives CASSREGSPYEQYF.